Included here is one T cell receptor beta chain sequence, with context. No antigen is known for it. This sample is drawn from a study of T cell responses to AZD1222 COVID-19 vaccine. Study-wide findings and caveats: Following two doses of AZD1222, Spike-specific TCR breadth and depth rose. Nearly half of unique spike-specific TCRs reportedly avoided B.1.351 and B.1.1.7 mutated regions.

Repertoires were generated with immunoSEQ multiplex PCR, while TCRdb's copy carries only in-frame clones and drops some. The repertoire holds about 83,000 clones, with around 86% as singletons. This CDR3 contains 16 residues. Germline V lookup: CDR1 SGHDT, CDR2 YYEEEE. V was pared by 4 bases and J by 2 bases, with 8 bases of the junction left unmatched. The rearrangement links TRBV5-6 to TRBJ2-5; 10 nucleotides line up with TRBD2. The source is an adult in good health. The source was peripheral blood, collected on day 0 of AZD1222 vaccination. As DNA, the CDR3 is TGTGCCAGCAGCCCACGGGGGACTAGCGTTCAAGAGACCCAGTACTTC. It is translated as CASSPRGTSVQETQYF.